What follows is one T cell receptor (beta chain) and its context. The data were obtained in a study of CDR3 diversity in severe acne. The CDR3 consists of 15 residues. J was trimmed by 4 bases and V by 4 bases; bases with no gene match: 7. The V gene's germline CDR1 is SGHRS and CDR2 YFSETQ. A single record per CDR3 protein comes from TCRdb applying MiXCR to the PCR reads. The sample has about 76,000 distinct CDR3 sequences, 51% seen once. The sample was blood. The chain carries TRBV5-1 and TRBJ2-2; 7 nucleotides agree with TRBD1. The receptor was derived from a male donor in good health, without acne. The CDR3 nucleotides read TGCGCCAGCAGCGAACCGACAGGGCGCACCGGGGAGCTGTTTTTT. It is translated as CASSEPTGRTGELFF.